The present T cell receptor (beta chain) was sequenced within a study of T cells in Graves' hyperthyroidism and ophthalmopathy. Germline values: CDR1 SNHLY, CDR2 FYNNEI. The CDR3 contains 14 residues. The germline V and J ends were trimmed by 7 bases and 2 bases, with 12 bases remaining between them. This clonotype is labeled as medium-sized. Among ophthalmopathy patients, the Clinical Activity Score reached at least 3, the NOSPECS grade reached at least 4, and duration remained under 3 months. Uncontrolled infection, other autoimmune disease, pregnancy or lactation led to exclusion. Diagnoses were established using clinical symptoms, serum thyroxine and TRAb, thyroid ultrasound and orbital computed tomography. Fresh 10 ml peripheral blood yielded PBMCs. Researchers took RNA transcripts and amplified the TCR beta CDR3 regions from them. HTBI primers were employed in a first-round RT-PCR of the TCR CDR3. TCRdb reprocessed the multiplex PCR reads with MiXCR, giving one entry per CDR3 protein. The data show 35,000 or so distinct CDR3 sequences, with around half seen just once and roughly a sixth held by the top ten.

The specimen was blood. The V and J genes are TRBV2 and TRBJ1-5; no firm D call. This clonotype originated in a middle-aged man with Graves' ophthalmopathy. CDR3 loop: CASNVLGGNQPQHF. The CDR3 bases are TGTGCCAGCAACGTCCTGGGAGGCAATCAGCCCCAGCATTTT.